One sample yielded the 11 T cell receptor beta chains listed below, sequenced in a study of PD-L1 blockade in urothelial cancer. Measured with immunoSEQ multiplex PCR; TCRdb has only the in-frame clones, and not every one. The sample holds 100,000 or so clones, around 93% seen once. The input for sequencing was PBMCs, taken around atezolizumab (anti-PD-L1) treatment. Receptor source: a woman aged 80 or over with urothelial cancer.

CDR3 in DNA: TGTGCCAGCAGCCCCGTGGCCGGCACAGATACGCAGTATTTT. Encoded protein: CASSPVAGTDTQYF. V usage is TRBV9 and J usage is TRBJ2-3; no reliable D call. CDR3 length: 14 residues. Trimming took off 4 bases at V and 1 base at J, with 10 bases between the two ends. Germline CDR1 and CDR2: SGDLS and YYNGEE.

The J gene is TRBJ1-6, the V gene TRBV30; 7 bases line up with TRBD1. CDR1 is GTSNPN, CDR2 SVGIG, per germline (reference sequence). After removal of 2 bases from V and 0 bases from J, the junction contained 7 bases not matched to a gene. The CDR3 sequence is 17 residues long. DNA of the CDR3: TGTGCCTGGAGTTTGAGGACAGGCGGCTCCTATAATTCACCCCTCCACTTT. Translating gives CAWSLRTGGSYNSPLHF.

The chain has TRBV27 and TRBJ2-2; D might be TRBD1 (6 bases). The CDR3 covers 15 residues. V was pared by 7 bases and J by 4 bases, with 16 bases between. CDR1 is MNHEY, CDR2 SMNVEV, per germline (reference sequence). For the CDR3, the DNA is TGTGCCAGCACCTTGGGGGACACCACCACCGGGGAGCTGTTTTTT. This gives the protein CASTLGDTTTGELFF.

The chain links TRBV7-2 to TRBJ2-7; possible D gene TRBD1, 6 bases. V lost 6 bases, J lost 1 base, and 16 bases lay in between. Germline loops: CDR1 SGHTA, CDR2 FQGNSA. This CDR3 has 15 amino acids. This CDR3 is CASSRRTQGSYEQYF. DNA of the CDR3: TGTGCCAGCAGTCGCAGGACCCAGGGGTCCTACGAGCAGTACTTC.

The chain is built from TRBV2 and TRBJ1-5; 8 bases match TRBD1. The CDR3 has 15 residues. Germline-derived CDR1 and CDR2 are SNHLY and FYNNEI. J gave up 1 base and V 5 bases, and 4 bases lay outside the gene matches. The CDR3 spells CASSPQGASNQPQHF. Here the CDR3 DNA reads TGTGCCAGCAGTCCTCAGGGGGCGAGCAATCAGCCCCAGCATTTT.

V and J are TRBV18 and TRBJ1-2; possible D gene TRBD1, 6 bases. The V gene lost 2 bases and the J gene lost 4 bases, with 14 bases spanning the gap. The CDR3 runs to 15 residues. Per germline, CDR1 KGHSH and CDR2 LQKENI. The CDR3 sequence is CASSPLPGDSYGYTF. The DNA of the CDR3 is TGTGCCAGCTCACCATTGCCAGGGGATAGCTATGGCTACACCTTC.

The chain joins TRBV27 to TRBJ1-2, with TRBD1 as a possible D gene (6 bases). V dropped 0 bases and J dropped 2 bases, with 10 bases sitting between them. The CDR3 is made up of 15 amino acids. Germline loops: CDR1 MNHEY, CDR2 SMNVEV (reference sequence). The CDR3: CASSLSPGQNYGYTF. DNA of the CDR3: TGTGCCAGCAGTTTATCCCCGGGACAAAACTATGGCTACACCTTC.

This chain links TRBV6-5 with TRBJ1-2; D call uncertain. Germline V lookup: CDR1 MNHEY, CDR2 SVGAGI. Trimming shortened V by 0 bases and J by 2 bases, and 7 bases separated the two germline ends. The CDR3 consists of 14 residues. In nucleotides, the CDR3 is TGTGCCAGCAGTTACTCGGGGAGCAACTATGGCTACACCTTC. It is translated as CASSYSGSNYGYTF.

CDR3 bases: TGTGCCACCAGCAGAAGCCTCGGGGCTAGCGGGAGTCGCAATGAGCAGTTCTTC. Translating gives CATSRSLGASGSRNEQFF. The chain combines TRBV15 with TRBJ2-1; TRBD2 matches at 10 bases. CDR1 is LNHNV, CDR2 YYDKDF, per germline (reference sequence). V gave up 2 bases and J gave up 6 bases; unmatched junction bases: 13. The CDR3 is 18 residues long.

This rearrangement joins TRBV19 to TRBJ2-5; 13 bases are shared with TRBD2. Germline values: CDR1 LNHDA, CDR2 SQIVND (reference sequence). With V trimmed by 6 bases and J by 5 bases, 6 bases remained unmatched. The CDR3 is 15 amino acids. The CDR3 nucleotides are TGTGCCAGTAGCCGACTAGCGGGAGGCGGTGAGACCCAGTACTTC. It encodes CASSRLAGGGETQYF.

The CDR3, as DNA: TGCGCCAGCCAGCGGGGCGAAGAGACCCAGTACTTC. It specifies CASQRGEETQYF. The chain carries TRBV5-1 and TRBJ2-5; 7 bases agree with TRBD2. Trimming removed 7 bases from V and 3 bases from J; junction bases left unmatched: 3. Germline V CDR1 and CDR2: SGHRS, YFSETQ. The length of the CDR3 is 12 residues. The entire variable domain, with the rest obtained from reference TRBV5-1 and TRBJ2-5, is as follows: KAGVTQTPRYLIKTRGQQVTLSCSPISGHRSVSWYQQTPGQGLQFLFEYFSETQRNKGNFPGRFSGRQFSNSRSEMNVSTLELGDSALYLCASQRGEETQYFGPGTRLLVL.